The T cell receptor (beta chain) under discussion was sequenced for a study of shared clonotypes between healthy human individuals. Broader study findings: Estimated clonotype richness was generally higher in naive than memory subsets. Sequencing depth was expected to influence donor clonotype sharing. Across a handful of donors, naive CD4 shared around 5.3%, naive CD8 around 3.5%, memory CD4 2% to 2.5%, memory CD8 0.35% to 0.5%. The researchers took only blood, and tissue repertoires probably look different.

The CDR3 totals 13 residues. Trimming took 5 bases from V and 4 from J, leaving 11 bases between them. CDR1 and CDR2 (germline): SGHDN, FVKESK. Cells designated naive CD8 were CD45RO-negative and were positively selected for CCR7, with terminally differentiated effector memory CD45RA+ cells excluded. Here immunoSEQ multiplex PCR was the method, and the copy in TCRdb shows in-frame clones only, minus some. This sample has hundreds of thousands of clones, with 85% to 95% found just once. A word on this clone: What it binds is not known.

The origin of this receptor is a man aged 25 to 40 in good health. V and J are TRBV14 and TRBJ1-1, with D possibly matching TRBD1 (5 bases). Sequencing was done on a sample of naive CD8+ T cells sorted from blood. The CDR3 loop reads CASSFRAITEAFF. As DNA, the CDR3 is TGTGCCAGCAGCTTCAGGGCGATCACTGAAGCTTTCTTT.